The clone carrying this TCR beta chain occurred once. These data come from a study of T cell changes during pregnancy in multiple sclerosis. This table comes from immunoSEQ multiplex PCR, and its TCRdb copy is limited to in-frame clones, with some not included. The profile covers 55,000 or so clones, with 80% to 95% appearing a single time and approximately 0.64% taken by the ten largest. Specimen: CD4+ T cells from peripheral blood mononuclear cells, collected after pregnancy. This TCR was recovered from a female donor with multiple sclerosis, enrolled in a pregnancy study.

CDR3 residues: CASSLADQGTHTEAFF. DNA of the CDR3: TGTGCCAGCAGCTTAGCCGATCAGGGGACCCACACTGAAGCTTTCTTT. The chain couples TRBV11-1 to TRBJ1-1, with TRBD1 as a possible D gene (6 bases). Germline V CDR1 and CDR2: SGHAT, FQDESV (reference sequence). Trimming removed 0 bases at V and 3 bases at J, with 14 bases between. This CDR3 has 16 residues. Variable domain in full (rest from reference TRBV11-1 and TRBJ1-1): EAEVAQSPRYKITEKSQAVAFWCDPISGHATLYWYRQILGQGPELLVQFQDESVVDDSQLPKDRFSAERLKGVDSTLKIQPAELGDSAMYLCASSLADQGTHTEAFFGQGTRLTVV.